A single sample gave rise to the 6 T cell receptor beta chains below, sequenced in a study of identical twins. TCRdb called the 5' RACE reads again in MiXCR, with one record for every CDR3 protein. The table includes around 1.7 million distinct CDR3 sequences, about 32% detected once. The sequencing input was cord blood. All receptors come from a newborn girl in good health.

V gene TRBV4-1 combines with J gene TRBJ2-3; 7 positions match TRBD2. CDR1 is MGHRA, CDR2 YSYEKL, per germline. CDR3 size: 16 residues. V trimming: 0 bases; J trimming: 1 base; junction bases outside the gene matches: 4. CDR3 protein: CASSQDSRGGTDTQYF. The CDR3 DNA sequence: TGCGCCAGCAGCCAAGATAGTCGGGGGGGCACAGATACGCAGTATTTT.

CDR3 DNA: TGTGCCAGCAGCTTAGGGACAGCCACCACAGATACGCAGTATTTT. Translated, it gives CASSLGTATTDTQYF. V is TRBV7-2 and J is TRBJ2-3, with TRBD1 as a possible D gene (6 bases). Germline lookup yields CDR1 SGHTA and CDR2 FQGNSA. The V gene lost 1 base and the J gene lost 2 bases, with 10 bases spanning the gap. The CDR3 covers 15 residues. The whole variable domain, filled in from reference TRBV7-2 and TRBJ2-3, reads GAGVSQSPSNKVTEKGKDVELRCDPISGHTALYWYRQSLGQGLEFLIYFQGNSAPDKSGLPSDRFSAERTGGSVSTLTIQRTQQEDSAVYLCASSLGTATTDTQYFGPGTRLTVL.

This clonotype was detected a few times. The chain is built from TRBV20-1 and TRBJ2-1; 7 nucleotides agree with TRBD2. The ends lost 5 bases at V and 4 bases at J; junction bases unmatched: 11. The CDR3 is made up of 15 amino acids. CDR1 and CDR2 (germline): DFQATT, SNEGSKA (reference sequence). CDR3: CSAERAGWGYNEQFF. The CDR3 nucleotides are TGCAGTGCTGAAAGAGCGGGATGGGGGTACAATGAGCAGTTCTTC.

V gene TRBV12-3 or TRBV12-4 combines with J gene TRBJ2-3; D might be TRBD2 (7 bases). There are 15 residues in the CDR3. The germline V and J ends were trimmed by 4 bases and 3 bases, with 14 bases remaining between them. This chain's CDR3 is CASSSPGGITDTQYF. CDR3 nucleotides: TGTGCCAGCAGTTCCCCGGGGGGCATTACAGATACGCAGTATTTT.

The J gene is TRBJ1-5, the V gene TRBV20-1; a weak D match, TRBD1 (6 bases). Germline loops: CDR1 DFQATT, CDR2 SNEGSKA (reference sequence). Trimming took 1 base from V and 4 from J, leaving 8 bases between them. The CDR3 contains 13 residues. Here the CDR3 reads CSARGDTNQPQHF. CDR3 sequence (DNA): TGCAGTGCTAGAGGGGACACAAATCAGCCCCAGCATTTT.

The V gene is TRBV30, the J gene TRBJ2-1; D is undetermined. The V end lost 3 bases, the J end lost 7 bases, and 7 bases lay between the germline ends. The CDR3 is made up of 11 amino acids. CDR1 is GTSNPN, CDR2 SVGIG, per germline (reference sequence). The CDR3 nucleotides are TGTGCCTGGAGCCGGATGAATGAGCAGTTCTTC. Amino acids: CAWSRMNEQFF. Drawing the rest from reference TRBV30 and TRBJ2-1, the complete variable domain is SQTIHQWPATLVQPVGSPLSLECTVEGTSNPNLYWYRQAAGRGLQLLFYSVGIGQISSEVPQNLSASRPQDRQFILSSKKLLLSDSGFYLCAWSRMNEQFFGPGTRLTVL.